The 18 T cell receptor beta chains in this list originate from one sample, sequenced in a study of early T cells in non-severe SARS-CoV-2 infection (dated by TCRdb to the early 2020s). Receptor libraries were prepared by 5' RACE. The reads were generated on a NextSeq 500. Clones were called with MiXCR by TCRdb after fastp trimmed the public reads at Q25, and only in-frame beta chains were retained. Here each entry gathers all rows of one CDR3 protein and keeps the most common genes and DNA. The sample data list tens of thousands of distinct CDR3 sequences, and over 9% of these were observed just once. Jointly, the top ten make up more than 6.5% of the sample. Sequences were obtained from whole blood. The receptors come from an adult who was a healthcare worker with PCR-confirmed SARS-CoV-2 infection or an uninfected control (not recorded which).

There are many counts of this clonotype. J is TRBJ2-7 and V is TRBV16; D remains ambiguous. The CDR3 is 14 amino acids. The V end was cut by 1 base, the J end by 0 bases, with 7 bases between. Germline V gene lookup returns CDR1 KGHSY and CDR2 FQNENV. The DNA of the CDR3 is TGTGCCAGCAGCCAATACGCCGGCTCCTACGAGCAGTACTTC. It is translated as CASSQYAGSYEQYF.

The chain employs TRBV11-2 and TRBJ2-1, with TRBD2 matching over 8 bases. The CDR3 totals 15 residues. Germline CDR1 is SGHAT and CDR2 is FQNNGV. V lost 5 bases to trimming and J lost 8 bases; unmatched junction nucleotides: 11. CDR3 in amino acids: CASSLSGTPSDEQFF. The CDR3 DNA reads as TGTGCCAGCAGCCTTAGCGGGACCCCGTCCGATGAGCAGTTCTTC. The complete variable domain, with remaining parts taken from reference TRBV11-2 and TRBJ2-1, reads EAGVAQSPRYKIIEKRQSVAFWCNPISGHATLYWYQQILGQGPKLLIQFQNNGVVDDSQLPKDRFSAERLKGVDSTLKIQPAKLEDSAVYLCASSLSGTPSDEQFFGPGTRLTVL.

CDR3 protein: CATSDLRVTRGSYNEQFF. For the CDR3, the DNA is TGTGCCACCAGTGATTTGCGGGTCACCCGGGGATCCTACAATGAGCAGTTCTTC. This chain joins TRBV24-1 and TRBJ2-1; tentatively, D is TRBD2 (5 bases). This CDR3 is 18 amino acids long. Germline lookup yields CDR1 KGHDR and CDR2 SFDVKD. V lost 0 bases and J 1 base, leaving 15 bases between the germline ends.

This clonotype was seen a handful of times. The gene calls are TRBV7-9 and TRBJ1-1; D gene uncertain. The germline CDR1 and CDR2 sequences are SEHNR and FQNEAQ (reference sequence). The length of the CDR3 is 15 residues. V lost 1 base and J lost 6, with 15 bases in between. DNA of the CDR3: TGTGCCAGCAGCTTAGTTAGGGCAGGTTCCCCTGAAGCTTTCTTT. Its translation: CASSLVRAGSPEAFF.

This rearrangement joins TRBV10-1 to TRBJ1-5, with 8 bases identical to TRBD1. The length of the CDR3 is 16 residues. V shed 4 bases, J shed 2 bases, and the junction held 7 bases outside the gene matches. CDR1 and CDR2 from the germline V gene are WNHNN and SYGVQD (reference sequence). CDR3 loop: CASSGSVTGGNQPQHF. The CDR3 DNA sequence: TGCGCCAGCAGTGGCAGTGTGACAGGGGGCAATCAGCCCCAGCATTTT.

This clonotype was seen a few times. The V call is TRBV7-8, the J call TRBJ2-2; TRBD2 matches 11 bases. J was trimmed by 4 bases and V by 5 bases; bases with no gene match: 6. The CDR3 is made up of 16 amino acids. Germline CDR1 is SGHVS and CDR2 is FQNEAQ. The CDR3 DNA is TGTGCCAGCAGCCCCGGGGGACTAGCGGCCACCGGGGAGCTGTTTTTT. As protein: CASSPGGLAATGELFF.

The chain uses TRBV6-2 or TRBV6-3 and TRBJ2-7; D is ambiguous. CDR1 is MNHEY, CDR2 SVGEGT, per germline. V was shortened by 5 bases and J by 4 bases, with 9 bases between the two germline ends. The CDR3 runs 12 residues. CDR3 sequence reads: CASSLYRYEQYF. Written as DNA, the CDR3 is TGTGCCAGCAGTCTTTATCGATACGAGCAGTACTTC.

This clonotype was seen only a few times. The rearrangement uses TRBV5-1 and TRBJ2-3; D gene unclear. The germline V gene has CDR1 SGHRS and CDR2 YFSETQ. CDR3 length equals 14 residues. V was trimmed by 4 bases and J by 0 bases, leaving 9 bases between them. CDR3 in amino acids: CASSPDPSTDTQYF. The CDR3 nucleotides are TGCGCCAGCAGCCCCGATCCAAGCACAGATACGCAGTATTTT.

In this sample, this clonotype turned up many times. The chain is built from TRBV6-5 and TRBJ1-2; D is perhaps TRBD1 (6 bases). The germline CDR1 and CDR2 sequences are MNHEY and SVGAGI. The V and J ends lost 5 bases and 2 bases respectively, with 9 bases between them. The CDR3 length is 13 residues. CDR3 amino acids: CASSPTGNYGYTF. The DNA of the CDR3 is TGTGCCAGCAGTCCGACAGGCAACTATGGCTACACCTTC.

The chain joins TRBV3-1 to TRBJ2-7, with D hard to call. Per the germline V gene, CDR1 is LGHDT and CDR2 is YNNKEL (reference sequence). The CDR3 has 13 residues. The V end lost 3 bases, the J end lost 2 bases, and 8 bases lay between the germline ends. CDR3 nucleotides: TGTGCCAGCAGCCACGGTCACACCTACGAGCAGTACTTC. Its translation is CASSHGHTYEQYF.

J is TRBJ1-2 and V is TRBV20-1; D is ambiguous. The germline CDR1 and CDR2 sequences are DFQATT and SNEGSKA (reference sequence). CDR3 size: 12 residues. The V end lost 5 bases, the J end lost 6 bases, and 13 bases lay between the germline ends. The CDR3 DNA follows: TGCAGTGCTCCCGATCCTTTACATGGCTACACCTTC. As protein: CSAPDPLHGYTF.

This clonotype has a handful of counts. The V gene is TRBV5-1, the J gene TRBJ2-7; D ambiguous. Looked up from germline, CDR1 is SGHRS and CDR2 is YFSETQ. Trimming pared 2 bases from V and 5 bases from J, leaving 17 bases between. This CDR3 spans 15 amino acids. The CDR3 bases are TGCGCCAGCAGCTTCCCTTTCAGTGGTGCCCACGAGCAGTACTTC. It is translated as CASSFPFSGAHEQYF.

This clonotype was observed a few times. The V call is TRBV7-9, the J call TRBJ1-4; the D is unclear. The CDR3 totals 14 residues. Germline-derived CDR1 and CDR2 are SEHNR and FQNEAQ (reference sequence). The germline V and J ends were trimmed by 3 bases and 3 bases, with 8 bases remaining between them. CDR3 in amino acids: CASSFAGANEKLFF. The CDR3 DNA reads TGTGCCAGCAGCTTCGCCGGGGCTAATGAAAAACTGTTTTTT. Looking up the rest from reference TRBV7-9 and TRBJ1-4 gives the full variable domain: DTGVSQNPRHKITKRGQNVTFRCDPISEHNRLYWYRQTLGQGPEFLTYFQNEAQLEKSRLLSDRFSAERPKGSFSTLEIQRTEQGDSAMYLCASSFAGANEKLFFGSGTQLSVL.

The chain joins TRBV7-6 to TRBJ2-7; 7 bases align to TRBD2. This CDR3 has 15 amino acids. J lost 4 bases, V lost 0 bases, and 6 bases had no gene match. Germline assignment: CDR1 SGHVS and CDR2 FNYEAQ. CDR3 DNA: TGTGCCAGCAGCTTAGCACGCGGGAGTTTATACGAGCAGTACTTC. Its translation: CASSLARGSLYEQYF.

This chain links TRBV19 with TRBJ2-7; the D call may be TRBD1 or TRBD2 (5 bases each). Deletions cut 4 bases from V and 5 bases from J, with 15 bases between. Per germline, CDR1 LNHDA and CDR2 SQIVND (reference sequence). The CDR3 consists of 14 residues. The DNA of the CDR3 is TGTGCCAGTAGTACTTTGACTGGGGGTGACGAGCAGTACTTC. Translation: CASSTLTGGDEQYF.

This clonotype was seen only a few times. The CDR3 DNA follows: TGCAGTGCTAGAAACGTTGCAAACTACGAGCAGTACTTC. It is translated as CSARNVANYEQYF. The rearrangement links TRBV20-1 to TRBJ2-7; D is unresolved. Trimming shortened V by 2 bases and J by 3 bases, and 11 bases separated the two germline ends. CDR3 size: 13 residues. Germline CDR1 and CDR2: DFQATT and SNEGSKA (reference sequence).

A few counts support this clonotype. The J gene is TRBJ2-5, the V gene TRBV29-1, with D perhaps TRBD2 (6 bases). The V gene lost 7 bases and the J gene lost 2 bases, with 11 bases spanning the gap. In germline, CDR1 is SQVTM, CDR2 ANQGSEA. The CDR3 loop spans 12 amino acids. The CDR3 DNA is TGCAGCGCCTCGGGACTTCAAGAGACCCAGTACTTC. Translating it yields CSASGLQETQYF.

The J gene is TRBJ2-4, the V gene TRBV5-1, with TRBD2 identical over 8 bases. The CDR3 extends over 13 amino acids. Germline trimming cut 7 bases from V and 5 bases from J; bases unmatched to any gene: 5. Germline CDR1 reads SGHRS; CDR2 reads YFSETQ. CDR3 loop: CASGSGTENIQYF. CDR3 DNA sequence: TGCGCCAGCGGTAGCGGGACGGAAAACATTCAGTACTTC.